Following are 24 T cell receptor beta chains from one sample sequenced in a study of T cells in Graves' hyperthyroidism and ophthalmopathy (dated by TCRdb to about 2019). Preparation of the library involved multiplex PCR. The sample was run on an Illumina HiSeq 2000. TCR beta CDR3 regions were amplified from RNA transcripts. A first-round RT-PCR of the TCR CDR3 used the HTBI primer set with the Qiagen OneStep RT-PCR kit. TCRdb applied fastp at Q25 and MiXCR to the public reads, then kept only in-frame beta chains. Every distinct CDR3 protein forms one entry, paired with its most common genes and DNA. The sample records hundreds of thousands of distinct CDR3 sequences, 18% of which are singletons. The top ten hold 16% of the sample. Input material: blood. These receptors originate from a woman in her forties or fifties with Graves' hyperthyroidism that later progressed to Graves' ophthalmopathy.

At least ten counts were recorded for this clonotype. CDR3 loop: CASNPGAPEQYF. In DNA, the CDR3 is TGTGCCAGCAATCCAGGCGCACCCGAGCAGTACTTC. V usage is TRBV2 and J usage is TRBJ2-7; no clear D. V lost 7 bases, J lost 6 bases, and 13 bases lay in between. The CDR3 totals 12 residues. Germline CDR1 is SNHLY and CDR2 is FYNNEI.

This clonotype was recorded many times. This chain joins TRBV7-8 and TRBJ2-1, with 12 bases identical to TRBD2. Germline CDR1 SGHVS, CDR2 FQNEAQ. Trimming at V came to 3 bases and at J to 3 bases, leaving 12 bases not matched to a gene. CDR3 length equals 19 residues. The CDR3 coding sequence is TGTGCCAGCAGCTTTTCTAGCGGGGGGGCCCAAGGAGGCTACAATGAGCAGTTCTTC. Protein product: CASSFSSGGAQGGYNEQFF.

This clonotype has a count of ten or more. This chain connects TRBV9 to TRBJ1-2; D may be TRBD1 (6 bases). Per germline, CDR1 SGDLS and CDR2 YYNGEE. V was trimmed by 2 bases and J by 8 bases, leaving 13 bases between them. The CDR3 totals 13 residues. CDR3 sequence (DNA): TGTGCCAGCAGCGTCATACAGGGTTACGGCTACACCTTC. It codes for CASSVIQGYGYTF.

This clonotype has only a few counts. The V gene is TRBV9, the J gene TRBJ2-1; TRBD2 might be the D (6 bases). The V end lost 0 bases, the J end lost 8 bases, and 12 bases lay between the germline ends. The CDR3 is 14 residues long. Per the germline V gene, CDR1 is SGDLS and CDR2 is YYNGEE. CDR3 sequence: CASSVELGRYEQFF. For the CDR3, the DNA is TGTGCCAGCAGCGTAGAGTTAGGGAGGTATGAGCAGTTCTTC.

Notes on this clonotype: The junction shows a germline mismatch at one end, possibly a read error. The chain joins TRBV7-9 to TRBJ2-3; D may be TRBD1 or TRBD2 (7 bases each). The CDR3 runs 17 residues. Germline V gene lookup returns CDR1 SEHNR and CDR2 FQNEAQ (reference sequence). The CDR3 reads CTSSLLVSGGGRDTQYF. CDR3 nucleotides: TGTACCAGCAGCTTATTGGTGTCAGGGGGAGGGCGAGATACGCAGTATTTT.

The V and J genes are TRBV2 and TRBJ2-1; 10 bases match TRBD1. The CDR3 spans 14 residues. J lost 5 bases, V lost 7 bases, and 5 bases had no gene match. From germline, CDR1 is SNHLY and CDR2 FYNNEI. This chain's CDR3 is CASTTGTGDNEQFF. In nucleotides, the CDR3 is TGTGCCAGCACAACCGGGACAGGGGACAATGAGCAGTTCTTC.

This clonotype was counted many times. V and J are TRBV11-2 and TRBJ1-3; D call uncertain. Germline-derived CDR1 and CDR2 are SGHAT and FQNNGV. The V end was cut by 2 bases, the J end by 1 base, with 12 bases between. The CDR3 is 16 amino acids. The CDR3 protein is CASSLRGRASGNTIYF. The CDR3 DNA is TGTGCCAGCAGCTTAAGAGGGCGGGCTTCTGGAAACACCATATATTTT.

This clonotype was seen ten or more times. The V call is TRBV30, the J call TRBJ1-3, with TRBD1 matching 7 bases. The J segment lost 4 bases and the V segment lost 1 base, leaving 1 base of the junction unmatched. The length of the CDR3 is 13 residues. Germline-derived CDR1 and CDR2 are GTSNPN and SVGIG (reference sequence). CDR3 loop: CAWSGDRGNTIYF. The CDR3, as DNA: TGTGCCTGGAGTGGGGACAGAGGAAACACCATATATTTT. Filled out from reference TRBV30 and TRBJ1-3, the complete variable domain reads SQTIHQWPATLVQPVGSPLSLECTVEGTSNPNLYWYRQAAGRGLQLLFYSVGIGQISSEVPQNLSASRPQDRQFILSSKKLLLSDSGFYLCAWSGDRGNTIYFGEGSWLTVV.

In its sample, this clonotype was seen once. This chain uses TRBV29-1 with TRBJ2-7; 10 bases fit TRBD2. The CDR3 is made up of 12 amino acids. Germline V gene data show CDR1 as SQVTM and CDR2 as ANQGSEA. V lost 2 bases, J lost 5 bases, and 0 bases stayed unmatched. Written as DNA, the CDR3 is TGCAGCGTTGAACTAGCGGGGGACGAGCAGTACTTC. The encoded protein is CSVELAGDEQYF.

The chain is built from TRBV15 and TRBJ1-1; unclear D gene. The CDR3 is 16 amino acids. Germline assignment: CDR1 LNHNV and CDR2 YYDKDF (reference sequence). V lost 0 bases, J lost 3 bases, and 14 bases lay in between. CDR3 protein: CATSRDYRSPDTEAFF. CDR3 DNA: TGTGCCACCAGCAGAGATTATAGATCTCCGGACACTGAAGCTTTCTTT.

To note about this clonotype: A read error may explain this, as a much larger clone is one base away. V usage is TRBV7-9 and J usage is TRBJ2-7; TRBD1 matches at 10 bases. The CDR3 consists of 14 residues. The germline V gene encodes CDR1 SEHNR and CDR2 FQNEAQ (reference sequence). Trimming cost V 5 bases and J 3 bases; bases outside gene matches: 4. This CDR3 reads CASSTDRGFYEQYF. The CDR3 nucleotides are TGTGCCAGCAGCACGGACAGGGGGTTCTACGAGCAGTACTTC.

In its sample, this clonotype was seen many times. The V call is TRBV3-1, the J call TRBJ2-3, with D unresolved. The germline V gene encodes CDR1 LGHDT and CDR2 YNNKEL (reference sequence). Trimming stripped 4 bases from V and 0 bases from J, with 14 bases between. The CDR3 consists of 16 residues. The CDR3 DNA reads TGTGCCAGCAGCCTGCCCTTGAGAACTAGCACAGATACGCAGTATTTT. The encoded protein is CASSLPLRTSTDTQYF.

As concerns this clonotype: At one boundary the junction diverges from the germline segment, which might be a read error. The chain joins TRBV12-3 or TRBV12-4 to TRBJ2-3; TRBD2 matches 11 bases. The CDR3 extends over 15 amino acids. CDR3 sequence reads: CASRTSSGGTDTQCF. In DNA form, the CDR3 reads TGTGCCAGCAGAACTTCTAGCGGGGGGACAGATACGCAGTGTTTT.

This clonotype was detected many times. The chain combines TRBV5-1 with TRBJ2-7; 12 bases match TRBD1. Per the germline V gene, CDR1 is SGHRS and CDR2 is YFSETQ. The CDR3 length is 18 residues. Trimming at V came to 6 bases and at J to 6 bases, leaving 19 bases not matched to a gene. CDR3 DNA sequence: TGCGCCAGCAAGGACCCCGGGACAGGGGGCTTGGTAACGGGCGAGCAGTACTTC. It encodes CASKDPGTGGLVTGEQYF.

This clonotype was found many times. The rearrangement links TRBV14 to TRBJ2-7; D is undetermined. Between the trimmed V and J ends, which lost 0 bases and 8 bases, there was a span of 11 bases. The CDR3 runs to 13 residues. Germline V gives CDR1 SGHDN, CDR2 FVKESK. DNA of the CDR3: TGTGCCAGCAGCCAAGATCCCGCAGGCCAGCAGTACTTC. Protein: CASSQDPAGQQYF.

This chain links TRBV7-2 with TRBJ1-3; D perhaps matches TRBD1 (5 bases). With 0 bases removed from V and 0 bases from J, the gap between germline ends came to 18 bases. Germline-derived CDR1 and CDR2 are SGHTA and FQGNSA. The CDR3 totals 19 residues. CDR3 sequence (DNA): TGTGCCAGCAGCTTAGCAAAGATCGGGACTGATCTCTCTGGAAACACCATATATTTT. This sequence encodes CASSLAKIGTDLSGNTIYF.

This clonotype was observed a handful of times. This chain links TRBV3-1 with TRBJ2-7; possible D gene TRBD2, 6 bases. Trimming took off 2 bases at V and 0 bases at J, with 8 bases between the two ends. Germline CDR1 and CDR2: LGHDT and YNNKEL (reference sequence). The CDR3 length is 14 residues. This CDR3 is CASSQSGSSYEQYF. In nucleotides, the CDR3 is TGTGCCAGCAGCCAATCCGGGAGCTCCTACGAGCAGTACTTC.

The rearrangement links TRBV4-1 to TRBJ1-2, with 9 bases matching TRBD1. The CDR3 length is 15 residues. V lost 1 base and J lost 2; bases outside the gene matches: 2. Germline CDR1 MGHRA, CDR2 YSYEKL. In nucleotides, the CDR3 is TGCGCCAGCAGCCAAGTTGGGACAGGGAACTATGGCTACACCTTC. Its protein is CASSQVGTGNYGYTF.

This clonotype was detected many times. The rearrangement links TRBV20-1 to TRBJ2-2; possibly TRBD1 or TRBD2 for D (5 bases each). This CDR3 region has 13 residues. Germline CDR1 reads DFQATT; CDR2 reads SNEGSKA (reference sequence). V dropped 6 bases and J dropped 2 bases, with 10 bases sitting between them. The CDR3 loop reads CSAPRDNTGELFF. CDR3 coding DNA: TGCAGTGCGCCTCGGGACAACACCGGGGAGCTGTTTTTT.

The chain uses TRBV5-8 and TRBJ2-1; D is uncertain. Germline V gives CDR1 SGHTS, CDR2 YDEGEE. Trimming cost V 6 bases and J 3 bases, with 10 bases left between them. The CDR3 is made up of 13 amino acids. CDR3 amino acids: CASTRGDYNEQFF. As DNA, the CDR3 is TGTGCCAGCACCCGTGGGGACTACAATGAGCAGTTCTTC.

In this sample, this clonotype turned up a few times. This chain links TRBV19 with TRBJ1-1; the D gene is possibly TRBD1 (6 bases). CDR1 is LNHDA, CDR2 SQIVND, per germline (reference sequence). Deletions cut 3 bases from V and 5 bases from J, with 19 bases between. The CDR3 is 16 amino acids. CDR3 in DNA: TGTGCCAGTAGTATCCGGGGGCGCAATATTCAGACTGAAGCTTTCTTT. Translated, it gives CASSIRGRNIQTEAFF.

This clonotype was seen once. The V gene is TRBV24-1, the J gene TRBJ2-1; no clear D. The germline V gene encodes CDR1 KGHDR and CDR2 SFDVKD. Trimming removed 1 base from V and 6 bases from J, with 9 bases in between. The CDR3 runs to 14 residues. CDR3 amino acids: CATSDFGRTNEQFF. The CDR3 coding sequence is TGTGCCACCAGTGATTTCGGCAGAACCAATGAGCAGTTCTTC.

This clonotype was seen many times. The DNA of the CDR3 is TGTGCCAGCTCACCATCAGGAGATGATACGCAGTATTTT. This encodes CASSPSGDDTQYF. The chain has TRBV18 and TRBJ2-3; no reliable D call. V was trimmed by 2 bases and J by 6 bases, leaving 9 bases between them. This CDR3 comprises 13 residues. The germline V gene encodes CDR1 KGHSH and CDR2 LQKENI.

The sample holds many counts of this clonotype. V and J are TRBV10-3 and TRBJ2-5, with D possibly being TRBD2 (6 bases). Between the trimmed V and J ends, which lost 3 bases and 3 bases, there was a span of 14 bases. The CDR3 length is 15 residues. Germline values: CDR1 ENHRY, CDR2 SYGVKD. CDR3 residues: CAISELGGVEETQYF. The DNA of the CDR3 is TGTGCCATCAGTGAACTCGGGGGAGTCGAAGAGACCCAGTACTTC.